Shown below are 5 T cell receptor beta chains from a single sample sequenced in a study of blood T cell repertoires in COVID-19. Profiled with immunoSEQ multiplex PCR; TCRdb holds only in-frame clones, not every one. The table lists about 360,000 clones, roughly 90% of them singletons. The source material was PBMCs or T cells enriched from blood (not recorded which). The receptors were gathered from a middle-aged woman with acute COVID-19.

The rearrangement uses TRBV5-1 and TRBJ2-3; 7 bases map to TRBD2. The CDR3 has 15 residues. The V and J ends lost 6 bases and 5 bases, in that order; junction bases with no gene match: 12. The germline gives CDR1 SGHRS, CDR2 YFSETQ. CDR3 nucleotides: TGCGCCAGCACCCCCTCTGGAAGGGAGGGAGATACGCAGTATTTT. Its translation: CASTPSGREGDTQYF.

The chain links TRBV29-1 to TRBJ2-1; 8 nucleotides line up with TRBD1. From germline, CDR1 is SQVTM and CDR2 ANQGSEA. The junction had 7 bases not matched to a gene; V was cut back by 6 bases and J by 0 bases. CDR3 size: 15 residues. The CDR3, as DNA: TGCAGCGTCCACAGGGGGGACCTCTCCTACAATGAGCAGTTCTTC. Encoded protein: CSVHRGDLSYNEQFF.

This clone is a singleton in its sample. The chain couples TRBV30 to TRBJ1-2, with a weak D call TRBD1 (5 bases). With 2 bases removed from V and 6 bases from J, the gap between germline ends came to 10 bases. Germline V CDR1 and CDR2: GTSNPN, SVGIG (reference sequence). The CDR3 has 12 residues. CDR3 coding DNA: TGTGCCTGGAGTACCAGGGTGAATGGCTACACCTTC. Translation: CAWSTRVNGYTF. The whole variable domain, remainder taken from reference TRBV30 and TRBJ1-2, is SQTIHQWPATLVQPVGSPLSLECTVEGTSNPNLYWYRQAAGRGLQLLFYSVGIGQISSEVPQNLSASRPQDRQFILSSKKLLLSDSGFYLCAWSTRVNGYTFGSGTRLTVV.

The chain employs TRBV7-9 and TRBJ2-1, with a tentative D call TRBD2 (6 bases). Germline V gene data show CDR1 as SEHNR and CDR2 as FQNEAQ (reference sequence). The CDR3 totals 14 residues. V dropped 3 bases and J dropped 8 bases, with 14 bases sitting between them. The DNA for the CDR3 is TGTGCCAGCAGCTTCGGCCGGGGGAGCGATGAGCAGTTCTTC. This codes for CASSFGRGSDEQFF.

The chain joins TRBV24-1 to TRBJ2-7, with 10 bases aligning to TRBD1. V shed 4 bases, J shed 0 bases, and the junction held 5 bases outside the gene matches. The CDR3 runs to 16 residues. Germline CDR1 and CDR2: KGHDR and SFDVKD. CDR3 nucleotides: TGTGCCACCAGTGACCACCGGGACAGGGGCTCCTACGAGCAGTACTTC. Translating gives CATSDHRDRGSYEQYF.